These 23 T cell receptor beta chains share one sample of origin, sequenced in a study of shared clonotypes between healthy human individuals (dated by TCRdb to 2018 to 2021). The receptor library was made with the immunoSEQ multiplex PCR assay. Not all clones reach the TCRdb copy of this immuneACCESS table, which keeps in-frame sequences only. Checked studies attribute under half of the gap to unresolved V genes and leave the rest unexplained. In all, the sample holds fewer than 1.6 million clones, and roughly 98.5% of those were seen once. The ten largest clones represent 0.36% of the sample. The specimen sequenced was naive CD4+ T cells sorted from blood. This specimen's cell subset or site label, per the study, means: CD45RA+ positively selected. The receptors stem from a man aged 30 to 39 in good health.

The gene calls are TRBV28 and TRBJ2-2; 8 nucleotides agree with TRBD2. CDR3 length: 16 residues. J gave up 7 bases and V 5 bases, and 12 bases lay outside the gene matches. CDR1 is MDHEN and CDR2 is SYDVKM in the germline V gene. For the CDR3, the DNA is TGTGCCAGCAGTAATCCGGGACTAGGTTCTTTCGGGGAGCTGTTTTTT. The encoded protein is CASSNPGLGSFGELFF. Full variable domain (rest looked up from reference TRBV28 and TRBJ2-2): DVKVTQSSRYLVKRTGEKVFLECVQDMDHENMFWYRQDPGLGLRLIYFSYDVKMKEKGDIPEGYSVSREKKERFSLILESASTNQTSMYLCASSNPGLGSFGELFFGEGSRLTVL.

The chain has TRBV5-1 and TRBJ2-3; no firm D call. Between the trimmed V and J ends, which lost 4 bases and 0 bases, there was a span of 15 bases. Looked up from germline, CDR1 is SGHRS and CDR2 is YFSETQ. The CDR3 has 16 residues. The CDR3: CASSPNPAMSTDTQYF. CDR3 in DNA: TGCGCCAGCAGCCCGAATCCCGCGATGAGCACAGATACGCAGTATTTT.

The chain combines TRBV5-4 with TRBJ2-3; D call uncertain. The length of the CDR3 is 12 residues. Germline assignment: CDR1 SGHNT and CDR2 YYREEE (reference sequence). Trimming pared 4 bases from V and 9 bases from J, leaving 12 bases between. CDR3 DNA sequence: TGTGCCAGCAGCCCAAGCTTGGGGACGCAGTATTTT. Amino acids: CASSPSLGTQYF.

CDR3 nucleotides: TGCGCCAGCAGCCAAGATCCGGGACTAGCAAGCGAGCAGTACTTC. Translation gives CASSQDPGLASEQYF. The V and J genes are TRBV4-3 and TRBJ2-7, with 9 bases aligning to TRBD2. Germline V gene sequence: CDR1 LGHNA, CDR2 YSLEER. The CDR3 extends over 15 amino acids. V shed 0 bases, J shed 6 bases, and the junction held 6 bases outside the gene matches.

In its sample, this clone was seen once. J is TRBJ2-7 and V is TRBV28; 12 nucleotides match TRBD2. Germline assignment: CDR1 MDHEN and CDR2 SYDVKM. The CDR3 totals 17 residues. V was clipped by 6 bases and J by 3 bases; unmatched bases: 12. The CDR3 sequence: CASRRGQGLAGYYEQYF. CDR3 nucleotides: TGTGCCAGCAGGAGGGGACAGGGACTAGCGGGTTACTACGAGCAGTACTTC.

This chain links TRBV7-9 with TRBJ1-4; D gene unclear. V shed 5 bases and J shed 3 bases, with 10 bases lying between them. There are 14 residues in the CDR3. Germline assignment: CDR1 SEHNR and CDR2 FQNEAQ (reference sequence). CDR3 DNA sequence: TGTGCCAGCAGCCATCAGCCGGCTAATGAAAAACTGTTTTTT. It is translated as CASSHQPANEKLFF.

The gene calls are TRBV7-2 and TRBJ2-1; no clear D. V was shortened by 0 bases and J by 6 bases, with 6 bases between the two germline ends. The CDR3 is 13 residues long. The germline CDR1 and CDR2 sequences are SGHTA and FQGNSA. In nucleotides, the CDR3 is TGTGCCAGCAGCTTAGCAGAACCCAATGAGCAGTTCTTC. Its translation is CASSLAEPNEQFF. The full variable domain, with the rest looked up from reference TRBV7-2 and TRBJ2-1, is GAGVSQSPSNKVTEKGKDVELRCDPISGHTALYWYRQSLGQGLEFLIYFQGNSAPDKSGLPSDRFSAERTGGSVSTLTIQRTQQEDSAVYLCASSLAEPNEQFFGPGTRLTVL.

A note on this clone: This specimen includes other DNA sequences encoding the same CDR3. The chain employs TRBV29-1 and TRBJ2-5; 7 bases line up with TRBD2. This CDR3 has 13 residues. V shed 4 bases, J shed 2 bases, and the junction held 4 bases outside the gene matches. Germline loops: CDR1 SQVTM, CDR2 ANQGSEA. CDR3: CSVVPSGQETQYF. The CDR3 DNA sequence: TGCAGCGTTGTGCCTAGCGGACAAGAGACCCAGTACTTC.

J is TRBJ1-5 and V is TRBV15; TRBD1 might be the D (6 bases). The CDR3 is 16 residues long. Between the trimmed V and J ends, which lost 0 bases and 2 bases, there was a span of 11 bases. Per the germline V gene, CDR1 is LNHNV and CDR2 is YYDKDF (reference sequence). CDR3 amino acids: CATSREGGRGNQPQHF. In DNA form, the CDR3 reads TGTGCCACCAGCAGAGAAGGGGGTAGGGGCAATCAGCCCCAGCATTTT. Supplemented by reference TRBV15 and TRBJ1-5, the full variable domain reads DAMVIQNPRYQVTQFGKPVTLSCSQTLNHNVMYWYQQKSSQAPKLLFHYYDKDFNNEADTPDNFQSRRPNTSFCFLDIRSPGLGDTAMYLCATSREGGRGNQPQHFGDGTRLSIL.

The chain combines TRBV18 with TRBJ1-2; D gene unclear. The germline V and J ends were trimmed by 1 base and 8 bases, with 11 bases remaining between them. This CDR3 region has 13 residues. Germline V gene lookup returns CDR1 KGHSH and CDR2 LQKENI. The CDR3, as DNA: TGTGCCAGCTCACCACTCGATAGTGGAGGCTACACCTTC. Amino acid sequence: CASSPLDSGGYTF. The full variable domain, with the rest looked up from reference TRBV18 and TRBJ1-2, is NAGVMQNPRHLVRRRGQEARLRCSPMKGHSHVYWYRQLPEEGLKFMVYLQKENIIDESGMPKERFSAEFPKEGPSILRIQQVVRGDSAAYFCASSPLDSGGYTFGSGTRLTVV.

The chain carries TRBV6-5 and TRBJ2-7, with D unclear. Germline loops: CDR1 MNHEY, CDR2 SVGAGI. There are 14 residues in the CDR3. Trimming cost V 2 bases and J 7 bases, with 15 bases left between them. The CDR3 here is CASSYQEGRLEQYF. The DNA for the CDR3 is TGTGCCAGCAGTTACCAGGAAGGCCGGCTTGAGCAGTACTTC.

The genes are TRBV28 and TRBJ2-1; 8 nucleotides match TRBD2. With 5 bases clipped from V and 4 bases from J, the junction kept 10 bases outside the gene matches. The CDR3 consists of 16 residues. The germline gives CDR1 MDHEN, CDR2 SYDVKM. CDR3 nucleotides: TGTGCCAGCAGTAATCACCCGGGACTAGATTACAATGAGCAGTTCTTC. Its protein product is CASSNHPGLDYNEQFF.

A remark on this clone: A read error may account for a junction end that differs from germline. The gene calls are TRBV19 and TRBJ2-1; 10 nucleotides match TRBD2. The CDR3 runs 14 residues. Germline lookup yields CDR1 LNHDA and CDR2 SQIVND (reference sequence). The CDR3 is CASSISQAGGPPLF. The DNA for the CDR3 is TGTGCCAGTAGTATAAGTCAAGCGGGAGGGCCCCCCCTCTTC.

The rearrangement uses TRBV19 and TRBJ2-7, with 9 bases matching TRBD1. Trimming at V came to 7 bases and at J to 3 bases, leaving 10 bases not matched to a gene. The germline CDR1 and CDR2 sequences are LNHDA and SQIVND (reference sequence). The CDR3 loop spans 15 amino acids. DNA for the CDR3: TGTGCCAGTACCCAAGGACAGGGGACGATCTACGAGCAGTACTTC. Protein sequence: CASTQGQGTIYEQYF. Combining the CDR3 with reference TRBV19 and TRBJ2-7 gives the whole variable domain DGGITQSPKYLFRKEGQNVTLSCEQNLNHDAMYWYRQDPGQGLRLIYYSQIVNDFQKGDIAEGYSVSREKKESFPLTVTSAQKNPTAFYLCASTQGQGTIYEQYFGPGTRLTVT.

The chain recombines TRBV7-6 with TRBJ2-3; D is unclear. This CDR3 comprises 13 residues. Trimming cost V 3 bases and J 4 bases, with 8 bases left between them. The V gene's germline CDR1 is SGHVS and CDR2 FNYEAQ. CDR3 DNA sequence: TGTGCCAGCAGCTTGGACGGACCAGATACGCAGTATTTT. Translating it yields CASSLDGPDTQYF.

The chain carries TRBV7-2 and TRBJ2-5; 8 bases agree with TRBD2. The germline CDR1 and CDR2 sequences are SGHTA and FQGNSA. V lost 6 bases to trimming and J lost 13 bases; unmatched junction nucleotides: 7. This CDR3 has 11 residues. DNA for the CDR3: TGTGCCAGCAGTAAAGCGGGACTAGTGTACTTC. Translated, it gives CASSKAGLVYF.

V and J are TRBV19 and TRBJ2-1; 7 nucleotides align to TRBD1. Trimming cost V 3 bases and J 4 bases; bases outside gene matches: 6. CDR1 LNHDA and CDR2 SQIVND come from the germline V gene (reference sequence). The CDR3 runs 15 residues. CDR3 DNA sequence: TGTGCCAGTAGTATGGTAACAGGGGTGTACAATGAGCAGTTCTTC. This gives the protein CASSMVTGVYNEQFF.

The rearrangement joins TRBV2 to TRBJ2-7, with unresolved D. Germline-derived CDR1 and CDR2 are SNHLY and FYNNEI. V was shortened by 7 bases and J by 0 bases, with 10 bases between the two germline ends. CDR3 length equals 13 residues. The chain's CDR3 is CASKRDGSYEQYF. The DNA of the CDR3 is TGTGCCAGCAAAAGAGACGGCTCCTACGAGCAGTACTTC.

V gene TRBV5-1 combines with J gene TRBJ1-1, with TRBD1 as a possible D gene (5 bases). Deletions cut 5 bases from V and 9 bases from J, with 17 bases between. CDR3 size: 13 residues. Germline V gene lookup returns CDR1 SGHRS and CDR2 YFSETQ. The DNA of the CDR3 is TGCGCCAGCAGGCCGGGTGTAGGGGAGCAAGCTTTCTTT. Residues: CASRPGVGEQAFF.

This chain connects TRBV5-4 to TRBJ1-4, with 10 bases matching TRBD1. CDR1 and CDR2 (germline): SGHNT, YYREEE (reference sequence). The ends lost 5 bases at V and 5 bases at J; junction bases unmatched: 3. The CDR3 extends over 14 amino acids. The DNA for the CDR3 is TGTGCCAGCAGAGTGACAGGGGGCAATGAAAAACTGTTTTTT. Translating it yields CASRVTGGNEKLFF.

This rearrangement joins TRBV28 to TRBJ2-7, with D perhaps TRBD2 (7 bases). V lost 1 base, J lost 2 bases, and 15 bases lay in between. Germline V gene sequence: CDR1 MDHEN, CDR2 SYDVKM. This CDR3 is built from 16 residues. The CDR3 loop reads CASSLSRGAFPYEQYF. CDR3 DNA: TGTGCCAGCAGTTTATCTCGGGGGGCATTTCCCTACGAGCAGTACTTC. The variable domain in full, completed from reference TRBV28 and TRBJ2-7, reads DVKVTQSSRYLVKRTGEKVFLECVQDMDHENMFWYRQDPGLGLRLIYFSYDVKMKEKGDIPEGYSVSREKKERFSLILESASTNQTSMYLCASSLSRGAFPYEQYFGPGTRLTVT.

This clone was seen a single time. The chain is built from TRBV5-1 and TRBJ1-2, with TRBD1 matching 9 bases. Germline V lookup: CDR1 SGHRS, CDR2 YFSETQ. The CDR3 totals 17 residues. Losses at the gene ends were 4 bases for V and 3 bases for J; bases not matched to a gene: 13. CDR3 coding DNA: TGCGCCAGCAGCCAGTGGACAGGGGCGGTTCCGGACTATGGCTACACCTTC. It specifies CASSQWTGAVPDYGYTF.

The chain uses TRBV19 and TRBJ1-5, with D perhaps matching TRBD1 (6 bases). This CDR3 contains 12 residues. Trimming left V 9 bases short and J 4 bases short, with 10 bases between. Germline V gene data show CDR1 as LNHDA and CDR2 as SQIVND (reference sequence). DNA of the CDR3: TGTGCCAGCCAGGACAGAAATCAGCCCCAGCATTTT. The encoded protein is CASQDRNQPQHF.